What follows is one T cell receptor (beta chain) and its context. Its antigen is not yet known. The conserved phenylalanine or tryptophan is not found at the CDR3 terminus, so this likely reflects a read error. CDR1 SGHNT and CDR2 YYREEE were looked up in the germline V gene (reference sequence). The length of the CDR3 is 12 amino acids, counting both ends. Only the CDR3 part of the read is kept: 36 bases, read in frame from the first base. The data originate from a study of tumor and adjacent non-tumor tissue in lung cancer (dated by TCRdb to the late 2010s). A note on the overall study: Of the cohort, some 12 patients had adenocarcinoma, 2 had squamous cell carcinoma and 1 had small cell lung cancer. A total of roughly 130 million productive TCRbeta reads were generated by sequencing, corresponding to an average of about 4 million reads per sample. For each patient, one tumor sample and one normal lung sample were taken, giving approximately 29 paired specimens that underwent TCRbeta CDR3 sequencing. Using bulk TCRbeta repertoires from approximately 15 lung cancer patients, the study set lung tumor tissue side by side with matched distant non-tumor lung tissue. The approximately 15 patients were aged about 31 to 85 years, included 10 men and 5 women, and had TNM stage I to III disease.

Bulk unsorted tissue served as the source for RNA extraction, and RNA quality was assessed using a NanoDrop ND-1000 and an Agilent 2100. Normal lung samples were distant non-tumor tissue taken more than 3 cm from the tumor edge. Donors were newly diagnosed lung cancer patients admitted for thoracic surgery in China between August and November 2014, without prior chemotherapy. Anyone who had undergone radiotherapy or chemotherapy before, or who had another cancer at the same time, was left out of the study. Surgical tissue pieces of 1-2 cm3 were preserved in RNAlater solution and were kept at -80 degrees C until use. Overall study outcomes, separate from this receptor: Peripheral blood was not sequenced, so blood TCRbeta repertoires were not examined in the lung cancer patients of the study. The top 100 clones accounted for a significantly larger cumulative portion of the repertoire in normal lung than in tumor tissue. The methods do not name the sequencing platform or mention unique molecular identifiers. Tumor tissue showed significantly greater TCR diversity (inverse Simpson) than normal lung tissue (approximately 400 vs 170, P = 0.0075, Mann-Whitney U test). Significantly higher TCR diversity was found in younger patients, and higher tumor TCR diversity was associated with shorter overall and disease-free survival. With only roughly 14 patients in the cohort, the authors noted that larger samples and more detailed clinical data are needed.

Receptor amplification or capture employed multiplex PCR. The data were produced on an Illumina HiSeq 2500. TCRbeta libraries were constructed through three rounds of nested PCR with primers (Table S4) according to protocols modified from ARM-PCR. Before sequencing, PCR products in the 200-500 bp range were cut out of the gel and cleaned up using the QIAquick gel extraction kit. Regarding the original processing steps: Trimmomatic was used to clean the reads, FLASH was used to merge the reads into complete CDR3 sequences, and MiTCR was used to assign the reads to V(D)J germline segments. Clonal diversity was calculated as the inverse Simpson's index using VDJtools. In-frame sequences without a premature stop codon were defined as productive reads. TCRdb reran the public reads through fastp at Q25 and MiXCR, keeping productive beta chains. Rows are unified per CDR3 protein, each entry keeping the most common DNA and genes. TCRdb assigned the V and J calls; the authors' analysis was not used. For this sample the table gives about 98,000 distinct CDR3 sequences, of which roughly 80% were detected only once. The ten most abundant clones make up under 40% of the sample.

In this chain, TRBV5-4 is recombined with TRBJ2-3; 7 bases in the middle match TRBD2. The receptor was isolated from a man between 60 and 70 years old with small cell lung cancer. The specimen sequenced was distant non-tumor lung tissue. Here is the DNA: TGTGCGAGCAGCTCGGGGGGAGATACGCAGTATCTT. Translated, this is CASSSGGDTQYL.